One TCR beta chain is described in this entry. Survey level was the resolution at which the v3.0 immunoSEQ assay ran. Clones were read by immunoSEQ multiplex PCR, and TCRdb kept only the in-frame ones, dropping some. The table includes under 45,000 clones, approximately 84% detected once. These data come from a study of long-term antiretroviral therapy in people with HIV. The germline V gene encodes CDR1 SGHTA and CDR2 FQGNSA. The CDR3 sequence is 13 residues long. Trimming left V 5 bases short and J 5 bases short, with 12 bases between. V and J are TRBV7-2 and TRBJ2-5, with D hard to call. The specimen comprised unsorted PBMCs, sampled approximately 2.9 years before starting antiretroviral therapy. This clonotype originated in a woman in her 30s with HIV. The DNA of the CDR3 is TGTGCCAGCAGCGCCTCCTTGGGCGAGACCCAGTACTTC. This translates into CASSASLGETQYF.